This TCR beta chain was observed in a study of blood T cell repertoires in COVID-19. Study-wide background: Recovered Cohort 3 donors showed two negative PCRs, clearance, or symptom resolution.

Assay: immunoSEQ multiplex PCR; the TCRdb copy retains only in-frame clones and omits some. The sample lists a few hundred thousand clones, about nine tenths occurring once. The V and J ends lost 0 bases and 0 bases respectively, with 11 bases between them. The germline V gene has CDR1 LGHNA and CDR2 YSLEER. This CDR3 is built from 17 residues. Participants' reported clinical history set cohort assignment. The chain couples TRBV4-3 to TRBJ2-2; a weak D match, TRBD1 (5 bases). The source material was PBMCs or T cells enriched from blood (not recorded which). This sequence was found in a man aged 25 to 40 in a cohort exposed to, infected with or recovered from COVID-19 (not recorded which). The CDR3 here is CASSQEIAGSNTGELFF. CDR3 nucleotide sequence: TGCGCCAGCAGCCAAGAGATCGCAGGGTCGAACACCGGGGAGCTGTTTTTT.